The entry below gives a single T cell receptor (beta chain) sequence along with its context. Using immunoSEQ multiplex PCR, the repertoire was profiled, and TCRdb retains in-frame clones only, with some absent. The sample has fewer than 120,000 clones, 76% seen once. This specimen belongs to a study of blood T cell repertoires in COVID-19. About the study: Italy, Spain and the United States were the sources of the convalescent and acute COVID-19 samples. T cells, B-cell-depleted T cells, or PBMCs supplied cDNA or gDNA.

CDR1 and CDR2 from the germline V gene are ENHRY and SYGVKD. Between the trimmed V and J ends, which lost 7 bases and 2 bases, there was a span of 19 bases. The CDR3 covers 16 residues. The rearrangement joins TRBV10-3 to TRBJ2-3, with a weak D call TRBD1 (6 bases). The TCR sequence derives from a woman aged 80 or over with acute or convalescent COVID-19. The sample was peripheral blood. The CDR3 loop reads CAIMQGQGSYTDTQYF. Written as DNA, the CDR3 is TGTGCCATCATGCAGGGGCAGGGGTCTTACACAGATACGCAGTATTTT.